These 5 T cell receptor beta chains came from one sample sequenced in a study of CD8+CD57+ T cells in acquired aplastic anemia. TCR beta VDJ and CDR3 profiling used genomic DNA as template. TCRdb reanalysed the reads using MiXCR and keeps one entry per CDR3 protein. The table includes some 180,000 distinct CDR3 sequences, around half detected once. Sequencing was done on a sample of sorted CD4+, CD8+, or CD8+CD57+ T cells (not recorded which) from PBMCs. These receptors came from a human donor in good health.

This clonotype was picked up many times. The DNA of the CDR3 is TGCAGTGCTAGAGAAGTGACAGGTCGTGGCTACACCTTC. Translating it yields CSAREVTGRGYTF. The chain links TRBV20-1 to TRBJ1-2; a weak D match, TRBD1 (6 bases). Trimming removed 0 bases from V and 7 bases from J, with 12 bases in between. The germline V gene encodes CDR1 DFQATT and CDR2 SNEGSKA (reference sequence). CDR3 length: 13 residues.

This clonotype was found many times. This sequence joins TRBV20-1 and TRBJ2-5; perhaps TRBD2 as D (6 bases). V was pared by 3 bases and J by 5 bases, with 16 bases between. This CDR3 has 14 amino acids. Germline CDR1 DFQATT, CDR2 SNEGSKA (reference sequence). The CDR3 loop is CSARGGRPWETQYF. The CDR3 nucleotides are TGCAGTGCTAGGGGGGGTAGGCCGTGGGAGACCCAGTACTTC.

The J gene is TRBJ2-3, the V gene TRBV10-3, with 9 bases lining up with TRBD2. J was trimmed by 2 bases and V by 2 bases; bases with no gene match: 8. The CDR3 length is 17 residues. Germline loops: CDR1 ENHRY, CDR2 SYGVKD. The CDR3 DNA reads TGTGCCATCAGTGAGGGGGCTAGCGGGGCTTACACAGATACGCAGTATTTT. Its protein product is CAISEGASGAYTDTQYF.

Many counts were recorded for this clonotype. This chain joins TRBV7-9 and TRBJ1-2, with TRBD1 as a possible D gene (5 bases). Looked up from germline, CDR1 is SEHNR and CDR2 is FQNEAQ (reference sequence). V was shortened by 5 bases and J by 4 bases, with 17 bases between the two germline ends. This CDR3 has 15 residues. CDR3 sequence reads: CASSPSPGRVYGYTF. CDR3 nucleotide sequence: TGTGCCAGCAGCCCGTCCCCAGGGAGGGTCTATGGCTACACCTTC.

This clonotype was detected once. The rearrangement links TRBV7-9 to TRBJ2-7; 11 bases fit TRBD1. Germline values: CDR1 SEHNR, CDR2 FQNEAQ (reference sequence). The CDR3 spans 14 residues. The V and J ends lost 4 bases and 3 bases, in that order; junction bases with no gene match: 2. CDR3 nucleotides: TGTGCCAGCAGCTGGGGGACAGGGGGCTACGAGCAGTACTTC. Amino acid sequence: CASSWGTGGYEQYF.